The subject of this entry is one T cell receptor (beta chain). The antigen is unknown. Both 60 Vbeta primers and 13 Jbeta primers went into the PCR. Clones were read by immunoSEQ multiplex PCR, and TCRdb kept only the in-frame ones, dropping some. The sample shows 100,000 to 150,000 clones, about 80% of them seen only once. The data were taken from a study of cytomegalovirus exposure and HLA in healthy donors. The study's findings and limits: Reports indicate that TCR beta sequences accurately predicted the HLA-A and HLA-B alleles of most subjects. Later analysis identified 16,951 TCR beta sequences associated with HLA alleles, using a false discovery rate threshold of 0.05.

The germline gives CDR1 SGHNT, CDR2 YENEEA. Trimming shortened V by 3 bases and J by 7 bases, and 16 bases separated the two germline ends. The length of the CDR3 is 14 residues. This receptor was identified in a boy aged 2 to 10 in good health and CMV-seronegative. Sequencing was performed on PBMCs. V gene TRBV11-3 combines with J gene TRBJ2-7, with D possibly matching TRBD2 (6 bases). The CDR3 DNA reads TGTGCCAGCAGCTTGGAGGGGACTCTCTGGGAGCAGTACGTC. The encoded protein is CASSLEGTLWEQYV.